The 22 T cell receptor beta chains below were found in one sample sequenced in a study of OX40 agonist ivuxolimab in advanced cancers. Some clones are missing from TCRdb's copy, which holds only in-frame ones; the method was immunoSEQ multiplex PCR. The data show around 40,000 clones, with 75% to 85% seen just once and less than 25% held by the top ten. The source material was CD4+ or CD8+ T cells sorted from blood, sampled in a trial of the OX40 agonist ivuxolimab. The receptors here all came from an adult with an advanced solid tumor such as melanoma, head and neck, liver or kidney cancer.

In the case of this clone: One end of the junction is discordant with germline, which a read error may explain. V is TRBV7-7 and J is TRBJ2-5; 9 bases fit TRBD1. This CDR3 has 15 amino acids. The germline gives CDR1 SSHAT, CDR2 FNYEAQ (reference sequence). This CDR3 is CASSLWDRDKETQYF. The CDR3 DNA follows: TGTGCTAGCAGCTTATGGGACAGGGACAAGGAGACCCAGTACTTC.

The V and J genes are TRBV19 and TRBJ2-7, with D perhaps assigned TRBD1 or TRBD2 (5 bases each). CDR1 LNHDA and CDR2 SQIVND come from the germline V gene (reference sequence). V was pared by 5 bases and J by 5 bases, with 13 bases between. This CDR3 has 13 residues. The CDR3, as DNA: TGTGCCAGTAGTGAGGGGCTAGGGAACGAGCAGTACTTC. Its protein product is CASSEGLGNEQYF.

This clone was detected only a few times. The sample has other DNA sequences that encode this CDR3 too. This chain connects TRBV27 to TRBJ1-1; no definite D call. The CDR3 has 14 residues. V was cut by 1 base and J by 0 bases, with 6 bases left in between. Germline CDR1 is MNHEY and CDR2 is SMNVEV (reference sequence). This CDR3 is CASSLLGMNTEAFF. CDR3 sequence (DNA): TGTGCCAGCAGTTTATTGGGGATGAACACTGAAGCTTTCTTT.

The chain carries TRBV13 and TRBJ2-1, with D unclear. V lost 2 bases and J 12 bases, leaving 11 bases between the germline ends. This CDR3 has 12 amino acids. Per the germline V gene, CDR1 is PRHDT and CDR2 is FYEKMQ (reference sequence). The CDR3 spells CASSLSLKGQFF. The CDR3 bases are TGTGCCAGCAGCTTATCCCTCAAGGGGCAGTTCTTC.

CDR3 sequence reads: CASSPEAGGASYEQYF. The CDR3 DNA reads as TGCGCCAGCAGCCCAGAAGCGGGAGGAGCCTCCTACGAGCAGTACTTC. The chain is built from TRBV4-1 and TRBJ2-7, with 9 bases identical to TRBD2. Germline V gene lookup returns CDR1 MGHRA and CDR2 YSYEKL. The J segment lost 0 bases and the V segment lost 4 bases, leaving 7 bases of the junction unmatched. The CDR3 has 16 residues.

V gene TRBV4-1 combines with J gene TRBJ2-5, with a possible D match to TRBD2 (6 bases). Trimming removed 4 bases from V and 3 bases from J, with 18 bases in between. CDR3 length equals 16 residues. CDR1 and CDR2 (germline): MGHRA, YSYEKL. CDR3 sequence reads: CASSLSQAGPEETQYF. The DNA for the CDR3 is TGCGCCAGCAGCCTCTCGCAAGCGGGTCCGGAAGAGACCCAGTACTTC.

The V call is TRBV4-1, the J call TRBJ2-1; 9 bases match TRBD1. Germline CDR1 MGHRA, CDR2 YSYEKL. The CDR3 has 21 amino acids. Losses at the gene ends were 3 bases for V and 3 bases for J; bases not matched to a gene: 21. The CDR3 bases are TGCGCCAGCAGCCATCCCTCCTCCGGGACAGGGAAGACTAGCCACTACAATGAGCAGTTCTTC. Translating it yields CASSHPSSGTGKTSHYNEQFF.

V and J are TRBV5-4 and TRBJ2-7, with unresolved D. CDR3 size: 14 residues. Germline CDR1 and CDR2: SGHNT and YYREEE (reference sequence). V lost 0 bases, J lost 0 bases, and 7 bases lay in between. The CDR3 DNA reads as TGTGCCAGCAGCTTGGGGACCTACTCCTACGAGCAGTACTTC. It codes for CASSLGTYSYEQYF.

The CDR3 loop is CASSTGAGGDTEAFF. The CDR3, as DNA: TGTGCCAGTAGCACAGGGGCCGGAGGGGACACTGAAGCTTTCTTT. This sequence joins TRBV19 and TRBJ1-1; TRBD1 aligns across 7 bases. CDR1 is LNHDA and CDR2 is SQIVND in the germline V gene (reference sequence). This CDR3 region has 15 residues. The V and J ends lost 6 bases and 3 bases, in that order; junction bases with no gene match: 10.

There are a few counts of this clone. The chain recombines TRBV29-1 with TRBJ1-3; D not certain. Germline V gene data show CDR1 as SQVTM and CDR2 as ANQGSEA. V was shortened by 5 bases and J by 0 bases, with 11 bases between the two germline ends. The CDR3 totals 14 residues. The CDR3 nucleotides read TGCAGCGTTATTCAGCCTCACTCTGGAAACACCATATATTTT. Translating it yields CSVIQPHSGNTIYF.

The chain has TRBV9 and TRBJ1-5, with a tentative D call TRBD1 (5 bases). This CDR3 contains 15 residues. The V gene's germline CDR1 is SGDLS and CDR2 YYNGEE. V shed 3 bases and J shed 6 bases, with 16 bases lying between them. The CDR3 is CASSAGASPGQPQHF. The CDR3 DNA sequence: TGTGCCAGCAGCGCCGGGGCTTCCCCGGGTCAGCCCCAGCATTTT.

The rearrangement joins TRBV5-1 to TRBJ2-7, with 11 bases matching TRBD2. The germline V gene has CDR1 SGHRS and CDR2 YFSETQ. V dropped 3 bases and J dropped 2; count of bases not matched to a gene: 4. The CDR3 consists of 15 residues. Written as DNA, the CDR3 is TGCGCCAGCAGCTCCTTTAGCGGGGGGGCCTACGAGCAGTACTTC. Translation: CASSSFSGGAYEQYF.

The rearrangement joins TRBV13 to TRBJ2-2; D remains unclear. CDR3 length: 12 residues. V gave up 3 bases and J gave up 6 bases, with 5 bases separating them. Germline-derived CDR1 and CDR2 are PRHDT and FYEKMQ (reference sequence). The CDR3 coding sequence is TGTGCCAGCAGCTTCTTAGCCGGGGAGCTGTTTTTT. Residues: CASSFLAGELFF. The full variable domain, rest sourced from reference TRBV13 and TRBJ2-2, is AAGVIQSPRHLIKEKRETATLKCYPIPRHDTVYWYQQGPGQDPQFLISFYEKMQSDKGSIPDRFSAQQFSDYHSELNMSSLELGDSALYFCASSFLAGELFFGEGSRLTVL.

The J gene is TRBJ2-7, the V gene TRBV7-9; 7 bases line up with TRBD1. V gave up 4 bases and J gave up 3 bases; unmatched junction bases: 6. Germline-derived CDR1 and CDR2 are SEHNR and FQNEAQ (reference sequence). The CDR3 runs 14 residues. The CDR3 protein is CASSSQGDRYEQYF. The CDR3 DNA reads as TGTGCCAGCAGCTCTCAGGGGGACCGCTACGAGCAGTACTTC.

The rearrangement uses TRBV27 and TRBJ2-1; D is perhaps TRBD1 (5 bases). The CDR3 covers 13 residues. V gave up 5 bases and J gave up 0 bases, with 5 bases separating them. Germline lookup yields CDR1 MNHEY and CDR2 SMNVEV (reference sequence). This CDR3 reads CASSRGSYNEQFF. DNA for the CDR3: TGTGCCAGCAGTAGGGGCTCCTACAATGAGCAGTTCTTC.

This clone was counted a single time. J is TRBJ2-2 and V is TRBV4-1; D uncertain. The germline V gene encodes CDR1 MGHRA and CDR2 YSYEKL. This CDR3 spans 17 amino acids. The V gene lost 0 bases and the J gene lost 8 bases, with 19 bases spanning the gap. The CDR3 here is CASSQDPPGLPAGELFF. The CDR3 DNA follows: TGCGCCAGCAGCCAAGACCCCCCTGGCCTACCGGCTGGGGAGCTGTTTTTT.

The rearrangement joins TRBV5-4 to TRBJ2-7; maybe TRBD1 (5 bases). The CDR3 is 13 amino acids. Trimming took off 1 base at V and 5 bases at J, with 10 bases between the two ends. The germline gives CDR1 SGHNT, CDR2 YYREEE (reference sequence). CDR3 bases: TGTGCCAGCAGCTTGAGGGGTAGCAACGAGCAGTACTTC. This sequence encodes CASSLRGSNEQYF.

A few counts support this clone. The rearrangement joins TRBV7-9 to TRBJ2-7; 7 nucleotides match TRBD2. The CDR3 has 15 amino acids. The trim removed 3 bases at V and 3 bases at J, leaving 8 bases unmatched. Germline lookup yields CDR1 SEHNR and CDR2 FQNEAQ (reference sequence). Here the CDR3 DNA reads TGTGCCAGCAGCTTCTCGCCTAGCGGAAGCTACGAGCAGTACTTC. This codes for CASSFSPSGSYEQYF.

The gene calls are TRBV5-5 and TRBJ1-5; D uncertain. The length of the CDR3 is 14 residues. Trimming removed 3 bases from V and 9 bases from J, with 16 bases in between. Per the germline V gene, CDR1 is SGHKS and CDR2 is YYEKEE (reference sequence). CDR3 region: CASSSTDLRGPQHF. In nucleotides, the CDR3 is TGTGCCAGCAGCTCGACGGACCTGAGAGGGCCCCAGCATTTT.

The CDR3 reads CASTESSYNEQFF. Written as DNA, the CDR3 is TGTGCCAGCACGGAGAGCTCCTACAATGAGCAGTTCTTC. This rearrangement joins TRBV5-4 to TRBJ2-1; unclear D gene. Germline values: CDR1 SGHNT, CDR2 YYREEE (reference sequence). Trimming shortened V by 6 bases and J by 0 bases, and 7 bases separated the two germline ends. This CDR3 is built from 13 residues.

This chain uses TRBV5-4 with TRBJ2-7; no definite D call. Deletions cut 3 bases from V and 3 bases from J, with 4 bases between. Germline V gene lookup returns CDR1 SGHNT and CDR2 YYREEE (reference sequence). The CDR3 is made up of 11 amino acids. CDR3 nucleotides: TGTGCCAGCAGCTCACGCTACGAGCAGTACTTC. Encoded protein: CASSSRYEQYF.

This chain connects TRBV28 to TRBJ2-5; perhaps TRBD2 as D (6 bases). The J call is uncertain, as TRBJ2-7 better fits the DNA end. The CDR3 runs to 14 residues. Germline CDR1 is MDHEN and CDR2 is SYDVKM. The CDR3 nucleotides read TGTGCCAGCAGCCCGAGGACTATGAGCCACGAGCAGTACTTC. It translates to CASSPRTMSHEQYF.